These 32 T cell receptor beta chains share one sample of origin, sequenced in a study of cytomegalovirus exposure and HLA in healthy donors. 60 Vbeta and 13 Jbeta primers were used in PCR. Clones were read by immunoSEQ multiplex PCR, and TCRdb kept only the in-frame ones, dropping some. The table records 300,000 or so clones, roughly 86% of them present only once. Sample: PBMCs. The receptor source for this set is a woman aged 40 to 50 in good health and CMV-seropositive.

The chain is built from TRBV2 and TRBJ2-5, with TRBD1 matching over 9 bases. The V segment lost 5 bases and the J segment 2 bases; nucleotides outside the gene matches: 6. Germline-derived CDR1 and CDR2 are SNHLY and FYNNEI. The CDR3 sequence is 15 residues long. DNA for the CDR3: TGTGCCAGCAGTAACGGACAGGGGTGGCAAGAGACCCAGTACTTC. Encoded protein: CASSNGQGWQETQYF.

CDR3 nucleotides: TGTGCCAGCAGCCCCTGGACTAGCGGGAATTCGTACGAGCAGTACTTC. It translates to CASSPWTSGNSYEQYF. This sequence joins TRBV7-2 and TRBJ2-7; 12 bases match TRBD2. The J segment lost 4 bases and the V segment lost 5 bases, leaving 9 bases of the junction unmatched. The CDR3 loop spans 16 amino acids. Germline V CDR1 and CDR2: SGHTA, FQGNSA.

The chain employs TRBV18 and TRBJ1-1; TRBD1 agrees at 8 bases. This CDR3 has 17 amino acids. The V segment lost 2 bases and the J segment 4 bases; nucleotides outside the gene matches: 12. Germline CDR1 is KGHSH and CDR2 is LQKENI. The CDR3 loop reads CASSPRYSGGSGTEAFF. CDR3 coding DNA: TGTGCCAGCTCACCAAGATACTCAGGGGGCTCGGGCACTGAAGCTTTCTTT.

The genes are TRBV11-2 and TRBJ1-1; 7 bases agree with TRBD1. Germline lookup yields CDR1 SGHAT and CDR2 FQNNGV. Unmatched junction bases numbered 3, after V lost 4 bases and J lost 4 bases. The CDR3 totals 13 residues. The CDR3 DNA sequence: TGTGCCAGCAGCTCGACAGGGTTCACTGAAGCTTTCTTT. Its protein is CASSSTGFTEAFF.

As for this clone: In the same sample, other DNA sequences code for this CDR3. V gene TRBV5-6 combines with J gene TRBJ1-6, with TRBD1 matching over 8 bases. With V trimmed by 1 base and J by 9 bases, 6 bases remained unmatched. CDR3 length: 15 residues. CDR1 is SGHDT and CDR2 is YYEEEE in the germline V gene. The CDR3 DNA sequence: TGTGCCAGCAGCTTGACCCAGGGGGCTGTTTCACCCCTCCACTTT. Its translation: CASSLTQGAVSPLHF.

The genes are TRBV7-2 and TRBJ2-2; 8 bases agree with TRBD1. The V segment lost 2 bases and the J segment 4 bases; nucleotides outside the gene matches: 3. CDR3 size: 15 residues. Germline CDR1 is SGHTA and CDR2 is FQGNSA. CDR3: CASSLTRGLTGELFF. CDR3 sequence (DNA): TGTGCCAGCAGCTTAACCAGGGGGCTCACCGGGGAGCTGTTTTTT.

CDR3 protein: CASSSLGTGAETQYF. The CDR3 DNA is TGTGCCAGCAGTTCTTTGGGGACAGGGGCAGAGACCCAGTACTTC. The chain has TRBV6-5 and TRBJ2-5, with 10 bases matching TRBD1. V lost 4 bases, J lost 4 bases, and 6 bases stayed unmatched. The CDR3 extends over 15 amino acids. Germline V gene data show CDR1 as MNHEY and CDR2 as SVGAGI.

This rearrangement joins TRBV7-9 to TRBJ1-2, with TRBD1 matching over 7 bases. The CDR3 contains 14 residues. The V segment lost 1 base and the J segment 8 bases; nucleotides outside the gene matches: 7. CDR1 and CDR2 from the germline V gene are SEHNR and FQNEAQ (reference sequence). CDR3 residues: CASSLDDRAVGYTF. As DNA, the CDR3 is TGTGCCAGCAGCTTAGATGACAGGGCGGTCGGCTACACCTTC. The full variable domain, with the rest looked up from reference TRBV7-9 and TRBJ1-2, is DTGVSQNPRHKITKRGQNVTFRCDPISEHNRLYWYRQTLGQGPEFLTYFQNEAQLEKSRLLSDRFSAERPKGSFSTLEIQRTEQGDSAMYLCASSLDDRAVGYTFGSGTRLTVV.

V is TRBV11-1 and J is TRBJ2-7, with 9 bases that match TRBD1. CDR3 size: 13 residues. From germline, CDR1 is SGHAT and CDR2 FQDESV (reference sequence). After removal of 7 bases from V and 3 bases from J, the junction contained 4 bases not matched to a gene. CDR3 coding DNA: TGTGCCAGCAACGCGGACAGGGGCTACGAGCAGTACTTC. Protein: CASNADRGYEQYF.

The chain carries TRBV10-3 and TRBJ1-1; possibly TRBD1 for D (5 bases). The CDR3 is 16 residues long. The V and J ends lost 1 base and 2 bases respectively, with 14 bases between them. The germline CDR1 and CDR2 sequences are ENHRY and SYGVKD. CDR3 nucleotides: TGTGCCATCAGTGAGTTGGGGGGACGGATCAACACTGAAGCTTTCTTT. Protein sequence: CAISELGGRINTEAFF.

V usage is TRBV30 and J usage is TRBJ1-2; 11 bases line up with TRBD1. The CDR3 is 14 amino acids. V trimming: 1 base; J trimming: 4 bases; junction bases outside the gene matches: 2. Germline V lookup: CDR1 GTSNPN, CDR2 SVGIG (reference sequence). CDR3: CAWSGGTGGYGYTF. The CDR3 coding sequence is TGTGCCTGGAGTGGCGGGACAGGGGGCTATGGCTACACCTTC.

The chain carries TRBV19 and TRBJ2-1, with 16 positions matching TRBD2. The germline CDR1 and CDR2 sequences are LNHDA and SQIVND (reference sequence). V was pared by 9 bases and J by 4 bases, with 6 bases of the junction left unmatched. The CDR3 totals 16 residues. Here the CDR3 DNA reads TGTGCCAGCCAGGGACTAGCGGGAGGGTTTTACAATGAGCAGTTCTTC. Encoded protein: CASQGLAGGFYNEQFF.

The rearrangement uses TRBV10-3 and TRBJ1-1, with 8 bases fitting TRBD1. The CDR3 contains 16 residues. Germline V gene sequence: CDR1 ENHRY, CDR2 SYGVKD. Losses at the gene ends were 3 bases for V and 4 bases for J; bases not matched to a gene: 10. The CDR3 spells CAISDLGQVGTTEAFF. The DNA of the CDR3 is TGTGCCATCAGTGACCTGGGACAGGTGGGGACCACTGAAGCTTTCTTT.

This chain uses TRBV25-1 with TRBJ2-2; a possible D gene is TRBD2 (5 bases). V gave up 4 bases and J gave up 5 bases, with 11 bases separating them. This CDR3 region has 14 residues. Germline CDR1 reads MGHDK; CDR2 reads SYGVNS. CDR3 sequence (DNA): TGTGCCAGCAGTGGTACGGGATGGACCGGGGAGCTGTTTTTT. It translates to CASSGTGWTGELFF.

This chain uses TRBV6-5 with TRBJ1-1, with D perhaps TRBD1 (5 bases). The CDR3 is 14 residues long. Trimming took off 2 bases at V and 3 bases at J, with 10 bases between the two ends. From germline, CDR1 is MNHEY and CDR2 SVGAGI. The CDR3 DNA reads TGTGCCAGCAGTTACAGGGGTTTCGACACTGAAGCTTTCTTT. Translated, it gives CASSYRGFDTEAFF.

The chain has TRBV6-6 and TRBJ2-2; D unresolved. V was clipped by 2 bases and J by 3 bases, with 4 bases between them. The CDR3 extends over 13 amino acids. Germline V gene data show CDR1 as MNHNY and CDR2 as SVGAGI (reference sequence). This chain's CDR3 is CASSYGHTGELFF. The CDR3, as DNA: TGTGCCAGCAGTTACGGGCACACCGGGGAGCTGTTTTTT.

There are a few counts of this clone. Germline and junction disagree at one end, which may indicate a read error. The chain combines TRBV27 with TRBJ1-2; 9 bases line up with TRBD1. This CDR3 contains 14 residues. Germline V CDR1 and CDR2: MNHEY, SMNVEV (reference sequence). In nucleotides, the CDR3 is TGTGCCAGCAGCCGGGACAGGGTTAACTATGACTACACCTTC. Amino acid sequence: CASSRDRVNYDYTF.

The CDR3 loop is CASSKDPLAGPLSYEQYF. CDR3 in DNA: TGTGCCAGCAGCAAAGATCCCCTGGCAGGGCCCCTATCCTACGAGCAGTACTTC. The V gene is TRBV21-1, the J gene TRBJ2-7; the table names TRBD1, a call not compared with the DNA. TRBV21-1 is a documented pseudogene. This CDR3 is 18 amino acids long.

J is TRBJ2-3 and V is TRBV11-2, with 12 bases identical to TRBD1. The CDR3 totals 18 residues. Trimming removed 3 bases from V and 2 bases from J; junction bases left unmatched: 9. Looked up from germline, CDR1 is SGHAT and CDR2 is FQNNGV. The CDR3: CASSFGAGTGGPTDTQYF. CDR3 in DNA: TGTGCCAGCAGCTTCGGTGCCGGGACAGGGGGCCCCACAGATACGCAGTATTTT.

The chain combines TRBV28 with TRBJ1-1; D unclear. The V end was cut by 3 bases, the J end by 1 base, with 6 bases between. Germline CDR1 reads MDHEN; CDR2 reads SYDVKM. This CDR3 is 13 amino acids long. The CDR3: CASSLWRNTEAFF. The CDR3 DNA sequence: TGTGCCAGCAGTTTGTGGAGGAACACTGAAGCTTTCTTT. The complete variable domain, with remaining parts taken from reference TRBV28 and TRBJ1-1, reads DVKVTQSSRYLVKRTGEKVFLECVQDMDHENMFWYRQDPGLGLRLIYFSYDVKMKEKGDIPEGYSVSREKKERFSLILESASTNQTSMYLCASSLWRNTEAFFGQGTRLTVV.

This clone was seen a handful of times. CDR3 sequence reads: CASSPAVGEQFF. CDR3 in DNA: TGTGCCAGCTCACCAGCGGTGGGTGAGCAGTTCTTC. The chain links TRBV18 to TRBJ2-1; D unresolved. In germline, CDR1 is KGHSH, CDR2 LQKENI. The ends were cut back, 2 bases at V and 9 bases at J, with 8 bases in the middle. This CDR3 is built from 12 residues.

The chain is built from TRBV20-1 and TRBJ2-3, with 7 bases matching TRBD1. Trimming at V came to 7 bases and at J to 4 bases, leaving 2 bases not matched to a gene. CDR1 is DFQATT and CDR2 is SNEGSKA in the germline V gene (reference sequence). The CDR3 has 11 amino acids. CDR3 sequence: CSVDRADTQYF. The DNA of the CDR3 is TGCAGTGTAGACAGGGCAGATACGCAGTATTTT.

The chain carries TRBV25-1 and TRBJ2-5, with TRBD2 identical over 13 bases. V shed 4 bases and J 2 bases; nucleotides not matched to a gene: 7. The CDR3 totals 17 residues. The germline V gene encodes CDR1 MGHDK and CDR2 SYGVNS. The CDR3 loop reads CASSGGTSGTIQETQYF. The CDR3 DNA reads TGTGCCAGCAGTGGGGGGACTAGCGGGACAATACAAGAGACCCAGTACTTC.

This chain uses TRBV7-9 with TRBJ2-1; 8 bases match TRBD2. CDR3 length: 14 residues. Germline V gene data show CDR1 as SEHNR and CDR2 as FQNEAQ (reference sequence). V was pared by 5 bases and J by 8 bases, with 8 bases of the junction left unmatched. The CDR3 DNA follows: TGTGCCAGCAGCCGTGTACTAGCGGCAGATGAGCAGTTCTTC. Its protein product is CASSRVLAADEQFF.

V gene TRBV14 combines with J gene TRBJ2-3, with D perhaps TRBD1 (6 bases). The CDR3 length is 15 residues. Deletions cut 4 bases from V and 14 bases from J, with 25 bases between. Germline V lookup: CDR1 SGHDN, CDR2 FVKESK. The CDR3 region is CASSPGDPRTVWPYF. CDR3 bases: TGTGCCAGCAGCCCAGGGGACCCCCGCACGGTCTGGCCGTATTTT.

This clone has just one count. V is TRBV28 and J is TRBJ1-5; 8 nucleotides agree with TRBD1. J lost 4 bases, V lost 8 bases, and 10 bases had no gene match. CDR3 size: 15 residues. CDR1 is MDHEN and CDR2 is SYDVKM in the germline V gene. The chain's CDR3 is CASWPDRERNQPQHF. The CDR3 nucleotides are TGTGCCAGCTGGCCGGACAGGGAAAGGAATCAGCCCCAGCATTTT.

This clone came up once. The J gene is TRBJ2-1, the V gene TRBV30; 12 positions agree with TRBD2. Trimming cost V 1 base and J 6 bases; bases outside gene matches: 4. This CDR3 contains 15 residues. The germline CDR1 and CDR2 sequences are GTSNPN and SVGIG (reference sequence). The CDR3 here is CAWSGLAGEFNEQFF. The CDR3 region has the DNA TGTGCCTGGAGTGGACTAGCGGGAGAATTCAATGAGCAGTTCTTC.

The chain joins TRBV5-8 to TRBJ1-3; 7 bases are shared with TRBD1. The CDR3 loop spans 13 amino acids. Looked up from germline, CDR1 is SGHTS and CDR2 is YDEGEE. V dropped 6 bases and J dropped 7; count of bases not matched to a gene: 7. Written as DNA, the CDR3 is TGTGCCAGCACCGTCCAGGGGGTTAACACCATATATTTT. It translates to CASTVQGVNTIYF.

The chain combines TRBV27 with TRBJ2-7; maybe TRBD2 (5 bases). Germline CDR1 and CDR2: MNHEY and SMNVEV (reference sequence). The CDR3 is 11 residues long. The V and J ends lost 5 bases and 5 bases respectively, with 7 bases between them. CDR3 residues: CASSLGDEQYF. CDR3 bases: TGTGCCAGCAGTCTCGGGGACGAGCAGTACTTC.

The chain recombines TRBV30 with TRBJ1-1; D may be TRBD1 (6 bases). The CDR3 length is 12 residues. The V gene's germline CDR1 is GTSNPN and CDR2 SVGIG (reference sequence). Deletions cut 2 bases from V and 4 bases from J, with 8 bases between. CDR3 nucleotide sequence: TGTGCCTGGAGTCAGGGGAGCACTGAAGCTTTCTTT. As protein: CAWSQGSTEAFF.

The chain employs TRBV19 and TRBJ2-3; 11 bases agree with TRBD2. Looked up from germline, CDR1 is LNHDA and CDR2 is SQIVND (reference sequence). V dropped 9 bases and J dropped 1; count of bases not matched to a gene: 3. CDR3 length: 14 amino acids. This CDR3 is CASQTSGGTDTQYF. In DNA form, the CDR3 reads TGTGCCAGCCAGACTAGCGGGGGCACAGATACGCAGTATTTT.

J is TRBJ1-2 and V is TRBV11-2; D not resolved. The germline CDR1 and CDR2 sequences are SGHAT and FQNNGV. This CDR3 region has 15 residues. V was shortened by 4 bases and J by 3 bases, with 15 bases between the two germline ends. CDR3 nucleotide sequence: TGTGCCAGCAGCTCACGACTGGAACTCGACTATGGCTACACCTTC. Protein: CASSSRLELDYGYTF.